This TCR beta chain was identified in a study of a mutant IDH1 vaccine in newly diagnosed glioma. Study at large: First vaccine doses came 4-6 weeks after radiotherapy alone, or with temozolomide cycles. Treatment recipients were approximately 60% male and about 40% female, and their mean age was about 40 years. Whole-study findings and limits: Vaccination induced immune responses in about 93% of patients.

Germline V lookup: CDR1 SGDLS, CDR2 YYNGEE. Trimming cost V 3 bases and J 10 bases; bases outside gene matches: 9. This CDR3 spans 15 amino acids. Time point given: week 11, during vaccination. The content of each vaccine dose was 300 ug of mutant IDH1 20-mer peptide, and topical imiquimod accompanied it. This table comes from immunoSEQ multiplex PCR, and its TCRdb copy is limited to in-frame clones, with some not included. This table holds around 33,000 clones, 90% found once. This clone was counted once. The antigen is undetermined. Sequencing used PBMCs, obtained from a glioma patient whose treatment included an IDH1 peptide vaccine. The V and J genes are TRBV9 and TRBJ2-1; 11 positions agree with TRBD2. The TCR comes from a man in his late teens or twenties with glioma. The CDR3 nucleotides read TGTGCCAGCAGCGAGACCCGACTAGCGGGAACGGAGCAGTTCTTC. Protein product: CASSETRLAGTEQFF.